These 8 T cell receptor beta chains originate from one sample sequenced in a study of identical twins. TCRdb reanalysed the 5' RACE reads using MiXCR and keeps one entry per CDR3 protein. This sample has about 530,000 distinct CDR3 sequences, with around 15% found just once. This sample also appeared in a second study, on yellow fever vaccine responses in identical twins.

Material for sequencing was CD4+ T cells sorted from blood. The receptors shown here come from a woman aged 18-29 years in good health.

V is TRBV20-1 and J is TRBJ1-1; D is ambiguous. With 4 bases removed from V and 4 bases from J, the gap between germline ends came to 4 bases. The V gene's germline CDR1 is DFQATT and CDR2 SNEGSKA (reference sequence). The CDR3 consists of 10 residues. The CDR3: CSAMVTEAFF. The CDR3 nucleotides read TGCAGTGCTATGGTCACTGAAGCTTTCTTT.

CDR3 amino acids: CATSDFGFRGLAGMETQYF. CDR3 nucleotides: TGTGCCACCAGTGATTTTGGCTTTAGGGGACTAGCGGGAATGGAAACGCAGTATTTT. The rearrangement joins TRBV24-1 to TRBJ2-3, with 13 bases fitting TRBD2. Germline V gene data show CDR1 as KGHDR and CDR2 as SFDVKD. The CDR3 totals 19 residues. The V gene end was trimmed by 1 base and the J gene end by 9 bases; junction bases not matched to a gene: 15.

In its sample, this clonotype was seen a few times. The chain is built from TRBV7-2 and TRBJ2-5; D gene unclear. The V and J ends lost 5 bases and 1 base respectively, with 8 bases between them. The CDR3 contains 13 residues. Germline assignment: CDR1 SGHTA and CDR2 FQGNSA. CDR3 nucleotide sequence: TGTGCCAGCAGCCTCAACCCCCAAGAGACCCAGTACTTC. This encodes CASSLNPQETQYF.

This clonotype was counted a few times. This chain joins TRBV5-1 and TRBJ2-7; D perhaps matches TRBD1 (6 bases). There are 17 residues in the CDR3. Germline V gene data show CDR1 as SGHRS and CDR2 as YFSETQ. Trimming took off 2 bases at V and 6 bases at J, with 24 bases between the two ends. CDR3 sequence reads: CASSFRPAGTTLIEQYF. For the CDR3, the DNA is TGCGCCAGCAGCTTCCGTCCAGCCGGGACAACCCTCATCGAGCAGTACTTC. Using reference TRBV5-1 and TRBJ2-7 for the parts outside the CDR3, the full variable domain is KAGVTQTPRYLIKTRGQQVTLSCSPISGHRSVSWYQQTPGQGLQFLFEYFSETQRNKGNFPGRFSGRQFSNSRSEMNVSTLELGDSALYLCASSFRPAGTTLIEQYFGPGTRLTVT.

In DNA, the CDR3 is TGCAGCATACAAGGGGCAGGGGGGGTAAGCTCCTACAATGAGCAGTTCTTC. Translating it yields CSIQGAGGVSSYNEQFF. The chain couples TRBV29-1 to TRBJ2-1; the D call may be TRBD1 or TRBD2 (7 bases each). The CDR3 is 17 amino acids. The germline V gene encodes CDR1 SQVTM and CDR2 ANQGSEA. V was pared by 8 bases and J by 0 bases, with 23 bases between.

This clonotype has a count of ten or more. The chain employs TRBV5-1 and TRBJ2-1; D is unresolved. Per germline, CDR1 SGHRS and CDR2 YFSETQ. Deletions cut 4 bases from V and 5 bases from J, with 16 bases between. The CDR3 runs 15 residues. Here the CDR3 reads CASSIGPLGHNEQFF. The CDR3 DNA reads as TGCGCCAGCAGCATCGGACCCCTGGGCCACAATGAGCAGTTCTTC.

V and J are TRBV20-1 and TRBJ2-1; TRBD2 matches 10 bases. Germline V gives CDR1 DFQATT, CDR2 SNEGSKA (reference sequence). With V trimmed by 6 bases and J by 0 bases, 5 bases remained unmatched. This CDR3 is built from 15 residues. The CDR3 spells CSAQRLAGSYNEQFF. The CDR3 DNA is TGCAGTGCCCAAAGACTAGCGGGCTCCTACAATGAGCAGTTCTTC.

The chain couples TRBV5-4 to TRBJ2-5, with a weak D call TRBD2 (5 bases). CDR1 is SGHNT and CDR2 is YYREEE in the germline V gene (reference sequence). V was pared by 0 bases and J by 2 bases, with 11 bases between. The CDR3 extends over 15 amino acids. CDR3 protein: CASSLAPGDQETQYF. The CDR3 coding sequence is TGTGCCAGCAGCTTGGCCCCCGGGGATCAAGAGACCCAGTACTTC.